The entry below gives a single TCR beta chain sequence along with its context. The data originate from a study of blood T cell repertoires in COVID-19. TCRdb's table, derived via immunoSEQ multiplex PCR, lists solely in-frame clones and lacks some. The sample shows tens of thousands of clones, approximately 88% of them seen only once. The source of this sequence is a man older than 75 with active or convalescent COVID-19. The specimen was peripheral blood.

The CDR3 nucleotides are TGTGCCAGCAGGCGGGACAGGGCAACTGAAAAACTGTTTTTT. This translates into CASRRDRATEKLFF. This rearrangement joins TRBV2 to TRBJ1-4; 9 bases match TRBD1. The CDR3 has 14 amino acids. The V and J ends lost 6 bases and 7 bases, in that order; junction bases with no gene match: 6. Germline CDR1 is SNHLY and CDR2 is FYNNEI.